Below are 2 T cell receptor beta chains sequenced from a single sample in a study of CD8+CD57+ T cells in acquired aplastic anemia. TCR beta VDJ and CDR3 were profiled, and genomic DNA was the template. A single record per CDR3 protein comes from TCRdb applying MiXCR to the reads. The sample comprises roughly 170,000 distinct CDR3 sequences, nearly 50% of which are singletons, and 10% to 15% rests with the top ten. Those patients picked for sequencing had displayed CD8+CD57+ cell expansion on flow cytometry. Sample: sorted CD4+, CD8+, or CD8+CD57+ T cells (not recorded which) from PBMCs. These receptors were obtained from a human donor with aplastic anemia.

This clonotype was observed many times. The chain carries TRBV5-1 and TRBJ1-1, with 10 bases identical to TRBD1. Germline trimming cut 3 bases from V and 2 bases from J; bases unmatched to any gene: 1. The germline gives CDR1 SGHRS, CDR2 YFSETQ. This CDR3 comprises 14 residues. The CDR3 loop reads CASSWTGGNTEAFF. DNA of the CDR3: TGCGCCAGCAGCTGGACAGGGGGAAACACTGAAGCTTTCTTT.

This clonotype was recorded many times. This chain uses TRBV5-1 with TRBJ2-5; 8 bases are a match to TRBD1. This CDR3 region has 15 residues. From germline, CDR1 is SGHRS and CDR2 YFSETQ. Germline trimming cut 5 bases from V and 3 bases from J; bases unmatched to any gene: 9. The CDR3 here is CASSRTGRGEETQYF. The CDR3, as DNA: TGCGCCAGCAGTCGGACAGGGAGAGGGGAAGAGACCCAGTACTTC.